This T cell receptor (beta chain) appears in the sequencing data of a study of blood T cell repertoires in COVID-19 (TCRdb year 2020). Background on the whole study: Samples from collaborators originated in the United States, Italy and Spain and spanned both the acute and convalescent phases of COVID-19. Nearly every sample came with metadata listing a de-identified subject ID, COVID-19 status, age in years and sex. Where available, HLA class I and class II types were taken from metadata supplied by the sample provider and were not determined by assay-based typing. The samples were drawn from two sources: the first 160 participants of the ongoing ImmuneRACE study, and 1,000 to 1,500 subjects contributed by 6 global collaborators. Subjects who had been exposed to COVID-19, were actively infected with it, or had recovered from it provided the deeply sampled blood TCRbeta repertoires that made up the dataset. The prospective study material was composed of cDNA or gDNA derived from T cells, B-cell-depleted T cells, or PBMCs. The repertoires were released in a freely available public database meant as a resource for research on the immune response to SARS-CoV-2. Study-wide findings and limitations: The amount of clinical and demographic metadata varied by source and participant and was provided uncurated.

One collaborating source in Seattle enrolled patients during active infection and followed them longitudinally through the course of disease. Each collaborating institution followed its own protocols to collect whole blood in K2EDTA tubes. For TCRbeta analysis, collaborators shipped samples in one of three forms: frozen whole blood, isolated PBMCs, or DNA extracted from either of those sample types. CDR1 and CDR2 (GTSNPN, SVGIG) derive from the germline V gene (reference sequence). CDR3 length: 17 amino acids, cysteine to phenylalanine. The entry retains the CDR3 DNA only, 51 bases that are in frame from base 1. Unmatched junction bases come to 8, with V trimmed by 4 bases and J by 0 bases. TCRbeta CDR3 regions were amplified from genomic DNA using the immunoSEQ Assay, a bias-controlled multiplex PCR. On the authors' methods: The number of nucleated cells in each sample was estimated by amplification of reference gene primers within the assay. To quantify the absolute abundance of each unique TCRbeta CDR3 rearrangement, sequence reads were collapsed and filtered. For each sample, productive Simpson clonality was calculated as the square root of Simpson's diversity index across productive rearrangements. TCRdb mirrors the immuneACCESS table, restricted to in-frame sequences. Some clones are absent from its copies; in checked studies, under half trace to an unresolved V gene, and the reason for the others is unknown. The DNA gave D and trimming, while V, J and clone size come from that table. The sample profile shows roughly 170,000 clones; 70% to 90% of them were found once. The ten largest clones represent approximately 5.4% of the sample.

A remark on this clone: It has no known antigen specificity. Within one base of it there is no much larger clone, and no base qualities were kept.

The receptor comes from a woman aged 45-65 years with COVID-19, enrolled during active disease. The chain joins TRBV30 to TRBJ2-6; TRBD1 agrees with 8 junctional bases. The sequencing sample was made of peripheral blood. The DNA sequence is as follows: TGTGCCTGGAACCGGGACAGGACCCCCTCTGGGGCCAACGTCCTGACTTTC. This codes for CAWNRDRTPSGANVLTF.